This T cell receptor beta chain was identified in a study of blood T cell repertoires in COVID-19. Study as a whole: Specimens from acute and convalescent COVID-19 originated in the United States, Italy and Spain. Nucleic acid was either cDNA or gDNA, and it came from T cells, B-cell-depleted T cells, or PBMCs.

Germline V gives CDR1 LGHDT, CDR2 YNNKEL (reference sequence). V was shortened by 0 bases and J by 8 bases, with 10 bases between the two germline ends. CDR3 length: 13 residues. Original methodology: Nucleated cell number was recorded as an estimate derived from reference gene primer amplification. Method: immunoSEQ multiplex PCR; TCRdb's copy keeps in-frame clones and lacks some. The DNA was the basis for D and trimming; V, J and clone size are from that table. The profile shows 300,000 or so clones, 70% to 90% of them singletons. The source material was peripheral blood. The chain recombines TRBV3-1 (or the pseudogene TRBV3-2) with TRBJ1-2; D may be TRBD1 (5 bases). The receptor's source is a woman between 45 and 60 years old who had recovered from COVID-19. For the CDR3, the DNA is TGTGCCAGCAGCCAAGATTATTACAGGGGCTACACCTTC. Amino acid sequence: CASSQDYYRGYTF.